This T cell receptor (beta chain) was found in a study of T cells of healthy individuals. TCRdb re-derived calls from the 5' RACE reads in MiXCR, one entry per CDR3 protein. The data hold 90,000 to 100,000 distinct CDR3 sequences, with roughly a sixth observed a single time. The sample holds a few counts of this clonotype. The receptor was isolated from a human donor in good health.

The CDR3 spells CASGSLLHGGVDTQYF. The CDR3 nucleotides are TGTGCTAGTGGTTCCCTACTTCATGGAGGGGTGGATACGCAGTATTTT. This rearrangement joins TRBV12-5 to TRBJ2-3; D perhaps matches TRBD2 (6 bases). CDR1 and CDR2 from the germline V gene are LGHNT and FRNRAP. The V end was cut by 4 bases, the J end by 6 bases, with 20 bases between. The CDR3 totals 16 residues.